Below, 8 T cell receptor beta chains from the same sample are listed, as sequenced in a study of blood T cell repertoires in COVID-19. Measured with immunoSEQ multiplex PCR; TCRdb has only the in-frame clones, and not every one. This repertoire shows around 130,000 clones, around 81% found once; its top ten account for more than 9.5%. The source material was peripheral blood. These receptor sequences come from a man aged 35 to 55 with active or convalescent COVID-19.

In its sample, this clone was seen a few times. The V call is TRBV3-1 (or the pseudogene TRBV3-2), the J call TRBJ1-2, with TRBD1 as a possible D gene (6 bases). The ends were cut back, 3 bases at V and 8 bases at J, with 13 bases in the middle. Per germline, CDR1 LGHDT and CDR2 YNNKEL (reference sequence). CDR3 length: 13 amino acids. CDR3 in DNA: TGTGCCAGCAGCCAGGGGGCCCCCCAAGGCTACACCTTC. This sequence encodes CASSQGAPQGYTF.

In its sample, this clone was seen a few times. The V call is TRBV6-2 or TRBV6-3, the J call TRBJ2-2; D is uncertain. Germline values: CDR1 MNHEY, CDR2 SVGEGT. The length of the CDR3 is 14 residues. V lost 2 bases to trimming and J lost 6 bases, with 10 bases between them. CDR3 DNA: TGTGCCAGCAGTTACCAACCAGGCGCCGGGGAGCTGTTTTTT. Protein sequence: CASSYQPGAGELFF.

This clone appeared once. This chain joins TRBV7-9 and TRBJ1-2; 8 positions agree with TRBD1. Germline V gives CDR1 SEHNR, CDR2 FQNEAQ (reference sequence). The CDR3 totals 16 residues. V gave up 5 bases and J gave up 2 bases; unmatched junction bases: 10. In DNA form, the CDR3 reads TGTGCCAGCAGCCCAGGGGGCCGGGGTGGAAACTATGGCTACACCTTC. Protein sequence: CASSPGGRGGNYGYTF.

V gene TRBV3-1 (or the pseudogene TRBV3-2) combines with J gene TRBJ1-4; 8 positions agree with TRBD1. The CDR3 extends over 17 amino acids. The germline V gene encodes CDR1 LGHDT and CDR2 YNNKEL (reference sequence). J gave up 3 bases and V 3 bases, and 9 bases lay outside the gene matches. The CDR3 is CASSHVGQGGSNEKLFF. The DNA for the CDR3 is TGTGCCAGCAGCCACGTTGGACAGGGAGGGTCTAATGAAAAACTGTTTTTT.

The CDR3 sequence is CATSRDSPGKMNTEAFF. The CDR3 coding sequence is TGTGCCACCAGCAGAGATTCCCCAGGGAAAATGAACACTGAAGCTTTCTTT. This chain connects TRBV15 to TRBJ1-1; TRBD1 is a possible D gene (5 bases). The germline V and J ends were trimmed by 0 bases and 0 bases, with 14 bases remaining between them. The V gene's germline CDR1 is LNHNV and CDR2 YYDKDF (reference sequence). The CDR3 contains 17 residues.

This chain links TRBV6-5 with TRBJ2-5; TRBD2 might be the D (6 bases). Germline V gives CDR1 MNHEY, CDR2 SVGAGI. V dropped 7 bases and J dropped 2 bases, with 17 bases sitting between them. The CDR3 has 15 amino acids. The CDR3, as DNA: TGTGCCAGCACCTTAAACTCTGGGGGGCAAGAGACCCAGTACTTC. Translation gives CASTLNSGGQETQYF.

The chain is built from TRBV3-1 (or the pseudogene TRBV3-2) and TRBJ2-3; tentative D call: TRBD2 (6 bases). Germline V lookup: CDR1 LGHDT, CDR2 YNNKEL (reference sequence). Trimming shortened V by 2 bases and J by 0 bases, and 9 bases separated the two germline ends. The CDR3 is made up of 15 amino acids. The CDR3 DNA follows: TGTGCCAGCAGCCAACCCGGGGGAAGCACAGATACGCAGTATTTT. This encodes CASSQPGGSTDTQYF.

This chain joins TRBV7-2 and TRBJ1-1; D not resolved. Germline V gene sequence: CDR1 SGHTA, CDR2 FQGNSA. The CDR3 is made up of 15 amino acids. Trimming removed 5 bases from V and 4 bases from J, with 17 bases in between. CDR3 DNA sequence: TGTGCCAGCAGCCAGGAAAACAGCTTCAGCACTGAAGCTTTCTTT. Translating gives CASSQENSFSTEAFF.